This T cell receptor beta chain was obtained from a study of cytomegalovirus exposure and HLA in healthy donors. For the study at large: The 90 to 150 validation repertoires used the same platform as the 650 to 800 first-cohort repertoires, a later analysis reported.

For this clone: The antigen remains unidentified.

V dropped 4 bases and J dropped 8 bases, with 15 bases sitting between them. The CDR3 has 14 residues. The V gene's germline CDR1 is SGHVS and CDR2 FNYEAQ. Clones were sequenced by immunoSEQ multiplex PCR, and TCRdb holds only the in-frame ones, with some missing. This table holds roughly 270,000 clones, roughly 90% found once. Study-wide points: In vitro, three CMV-associated chains proved specific for CMV antigens. Subsequent analysis found a tendency for first-cohort TCR clusters to co-occur within the 120 validation repertoires. As was reported, the classifier diagnosed cytomegalovirus status with high specificity and sensitivity.

The clonotype originates from a woman younger than 30 in good health and CMV-seronegative. The sequenced sample was PBMCs. The chain links TRBV7-6 to TRBJ2-1; tentatively, D is TRBD2 (7 bases). The CDR3 protein is CASSSRRGADEQFF. In DNA, the CDR3 is TGTGCCAGCAGCTCAAGACGGGGGGCCGATGAGCAGTTCTTC.